This is a list of T cell receptor beta chains from one sample in a study of identical twins. TCRdb independently ran MiXCR on the 5' RACE reads; one entry per CDR3 protein. The sample contains about 390,000 distinct CDR3 sequences, roughly 9% of which appear only once. The sequenced sample was naive T cells sorted from blood. These receptors originate from a woman aged 50 to 65 in good health. Each CDR3 is given with its conserved first and last residue. The order of the fields is clone size, V gene, J gene, D gene, CDR3 protein, CDR3 DNA. A D gene is named only where the DNA matches it firmly. Clone size, where shown, is once, few, many, or a class for clones that have expanded.

>few|TRBV2|TRBJ2-1|TRBD2
CASTGPSGTSGTYNEQFF
TGTGCCAGCACGGGCCCGTCGGGTACTAGCGGGACTTACAATGAGCAGTTCTTC
>few|TRBV19|TRBJ2-2|.
CASSIAGIVNGELFF
TGTGCCAGTAGTATAGCAGGGATTGTGAACGGGGAGCTGTTTTTT
>few|TRBV20-1|TRBJ2-7|TRBD1
CSASGQVTSEQYF
TGCAGTGCCTCGGGACAGGTAACCTCCGAGCAGTACTTC
>.|TRBV14|TRBJ2-3|TRBD2
CASSQRMTSGLTDTQYF
TGTGCCAGCAGCCAACGAATGACTAGCGGCTTGACAGATACGCAGTATTTT
>.|TRBV7-9|TRBJ2-3|TRBD1
CASSFPGQPNTDTQYF
TGTGCCAGCAGCTTCCCGGGACAGCCGAACACAGATACGCAGTATTTT
>few|TRBV2|TRBJ2-5|.
CASSEDALETQYF
TGTGCCAGCAGTGAGGATGCGTTAGAGACCCAGTACTTC
>.|TRBV20-1|TRBJ2-1|TRBD2
CSASLLAGLSGSYNEQFF
TGCAGTGCTAGTCTCCTAGCGGGCCTTTCTGGGTCCTACAATGAGCAGTTCTTC
>.|TRBV4-1|TRBJ1-2|.
CASSQDEGWNDGYTF
TGCGCCAGCAGCCAAGATGAAGGCTGGAACGATGGCTACACCTTC
>.|TRBV7-6|TRBJ2-1|.
CASSSGMHLAGQFF
TGTGCCAGCTCTTCCGGCATGCATCTTGCTGGTCAGTTCTTC
>few|TRBV4-1|TRBJ2-3|TRBD2
CASTVGLAGGPDTQYF
TGCGCCAGCACCGTGGGACTAGCGGGAGGACCAGATACGCAGTATTTT
>.|TRBV12-2|TRBJ1-2|.
CASRLGEGVHYGYTF
TGTGCAAGTCGCTTAGGGGAGGGGGTACACTATGGCTACACCTTC
>.|TRBV6-6|TRBJ2-1|TRBD1
CASRTGVRGNEQFF
TGTGCCAGCAGGACAGGGGTCAGAGGCAATGAGCAGTTCTTC
>.|TRBV3-1|TRBJ2-3|.
CASSQGTRAATDTQYF
TGTGCCAGCAGCCAAGGGACGAGGGCGGCCACAGATACGCAGTATTTT
>.|TRBV29-1|TRBJ2-1|TRBD1
CSVARGPYEQFF
TGCAGCGTTGCTAGGGGGCCATATGAGCAGTTCTTC
>.|TRBV20-1|TRBJ2-4|.
CSARQGTKNIQYF
TGCAGTGCTAGACAGGGGACCAAAAACATTCAGTACTTC
>.|TRBV6-2/TRBV6-3|TRBJ2-7|TRBD1
CASRGTGSNEQYF
TGTGCCAGCAGGGGGACAGGGTCGAACGAGCAGTACTTC
>.|TRBV27|TRBJ2-1|TRBD2
CASSFLSGERENEQFF
TGTGCCAGCAGTTTTCTAAGCGGGGAGAGAGAGAATGAGCAGTTCTTC
>.|TRBV6-5|TRBJ2-7|.
CASGHRTYEQYF
TGTGCCAGCGGGCATCGAACCTACGAGCAGTACTTC
>many|TRBV12-3/TRBV12-4|TRBJ1-4|.
CASSPGRREGEKLFF
TGTGCCAGCAGTCCCGGACGGAGGGAGGGCGAAAAACTGTTTTTT
>few|TRBV12-5|TRBJ2-2|.
CASGLATPAATGELFF
TGTGCTAGTGGTTTGGCTACACCGGCGGCCACCGGGGAGCTGTTTTTT
>many|TRBV12-5|TRBJ1-5|.
CASGFGSGEGNSNQPQHF
TGTGCTAGTGGTTTTGGCTCTGGAGAGGGTAATAGCAATCAGCCCCAGCATTTT
>.|TRBV27|TRBJ2-2|TRBD1
CASTYGDRDTGELFF
TGTGCCAGCACCTACGGGGACAGGGACACCGGGGAGCTGTTTTTT
>few|TRBV24-1|TRBJ2-1|TRBD2
CATSEVGRALDNEQFF
TGTGCCACCAGTGAAGTGGGGAGGGCCCTAGACAATGAGCAGTTCTTC
>few|TRBV20-1|TRBJ2-1|TRBD2
CSARMWRGSTYNEQFF
TGCAGTGCTAGAATGTGGCGCGGGAGTACCTACAATGAGCAGTTCTTC
>few|TRBV12-3/TRBV12-4|TRBJ2-7|TRBD2
CASSFPGTNSYEQYF
TGTGCCAGCAGTTTTCCCGGGACTAACTCCTACGAGCAGTACTTC
>few|TRBV5-6|TRBJ2-1|TRBD1
CASSLIGTETEQFF
TGTGCCAGCAGCTTAATCGGGACAGAGACTGAGCAGTTCTTC
>many|TRBV12-3/TRBV12-4|TRBJ2-1|.
CASNYRGAGGFF
TGTGCCAGCAACTACAGGGGCGCGGGGGGGTTCTTC
>many|TRBV5-6|TRBJ1-1|.
CASSPDGSTEAFF
TGTGCCAGCAGCCCAGACGGGAGCACTGAAGCTTTCTTT
>.|TRBV19|TRBJ2-5|TRBD1
CASSIQDRGGETQYF
TGTGCCAGTAGTATCCAGGACAGGGGGGGAGAGACCCAGTACTTC
>many|TRBV29-1|TRBJ2-1|TRBD2
CSVNGGWGSGRNLGNEQFF
TGCAGCGTTAACGGCGGCTGGGGTAGCGGGAGAAATCTTGGAAATGAGCAGTTCTTC
>.|TRBV10-1|TRBJ2-2|.
CASSESGATGELFF
TGCGCCAGCAGTGAGTCAGGGGCCACCGGGGAGCTGTTTTTT
>many|TRBV27|TRBJ1-4|.
CASSERSRRDEKLFF
TGTGCCAGCAGTGAAAGGAGCAGAAGGGATGAAAAACTGTTTTTT
>.|TRBV14|TRBJ2-4|.
CASSHSGSKNIQYF
TGTGCCAGCAGCCACAGTGGATCCAAAAACATTCAGTACTTC
>few|TRBV10-3|TRBJ2-5|TRBD2
CAIGAGGLQETQYF
TGTGCCATCGGGGCGGGAGGCCTCCAAGAGACCCAGTACTTC
>.|TRBV27|TRBJ2-5|TRBD1
CASSPERDRGQETQYF
TGTGCCAGCAGTCCGGAACGGGACAGGGGGCAAGAGACCCAGTACTTC
>many|TRBV5-6|TRBJ2-1|.
CASSLGRMSSYNEQFF
TGTGCCAGCAGCTTGGGGCGGATGTCCTCCTACAATGAGCAGTTCTTC
>many|TRBV3-1|TRBJ2-5|.
CASSEEGEWWETQYF
TGTGCCAGCAGCGAGGAAGGGGAATGGTGGGAGACCCAGTACTTC
>few|TRBV7-9|TRBJ1-2|.
CASSLDTRGSGGYTF
TGTGCCAGCAGCTTAGATACCAGGGGATCAGGTGGCTACACCTTC
>many|TRBV7-2|TRBJ1-2|.
CASSLGPSYGYTF
TGTGCCAGCAGCTTGGGACCGTCGTATGGCTACACCTTC
>many|TRBV5-4|TRBJ2-5|.
CASSSSRLAQETQYF
TGTGCCAGCAGCTCGAGTCGGCTAGCGCAAGAGACCCAGTACTTC
>few|TRBV3-1|TRBJ2-3|TRBD2
CASSAGLAGRTDTQYF
TGTGCCAGCAGCGCCGGACTAGCGGGGCGCACAGATACGCAGTATTTT
>.|TRBV4-1|TRBJ2-2|.
CASSFRVAGELFF
TGCGCCAGCAGCTTCAGGGTGGCCGGGGAGCTGTTTTTT
>.|TRBV20-1|TRBJ2-3|.
CSAREGWTTDTQYF
TGCAGTGCTAGAGAGGGTTGGACAACAGATACGCAGTATTTT
>few|TRBV5-6|TRBJ2-5|.
CASGVDGAGGETQYF
TGTGCCAGCGGTGTAGACGGGGCTGGAGGAGAGACCCAGTACTTC
>few|TRBV19|TRBJ1-1|.
CASSGLARGAFF
TGTGCCAGTAGTGGACTCGCCCGAGGAGCTTTCTTT
>many|TRBV12-3/TRBV12-4|TRBJ1-5|.
CASSLSGRDQPQHF
TGTGCCAGCAGTTTATCCGGGAGGGATCAGCCCCAGCATTTT
>few|TRBV6-5|TRBJ1-5|.
CASSYSWGGQPQHF
TGTGCCAGCAGTTACAGCTGGGGCGGGCAGCCCCAGCATTTT
>few|TRBV6-6|TRBJ2-7|TRBD1
CASFQGANSYEQYF
TGTGCCAGCTTCCAGGGGGCTAACTCCTACGAGCAGTACTTC
>many|TRBV6-5|TRBJ2-5|.
CASSDLQETQYF
TGTGCCAGCAGTGATCTCCAAGAGACCCAGTACTTC
>few|TRBV20-1|TRBJ2-3|TRBD1
CSASPVRGDRDPDTQYF
TGCAGTGCTAGCCCCGTTCGGGGGGACAGGGATCCAGATACGCAGTATTTT
>.|TRBV6-2/TRBV6-3|TRBJ2-1|TRBD1
CASRLGQLNEQFF
TGTGCCAGCAGATTGGGACAGCTCAATGAGCAGTTCTTC
>many|TRBV12-3/TRBV12-4|TRBJ2-2|.
CAYTRKANTGELFF
TGTGCTTATACACGAAAGGCTAACACCGGGGAGCTGTTTTTT
>.|TRBV6-1|TRBJ2-5|TRBD2
CASSERWLAGATQETQYF
TGTGCCAGCAGTGAACGTTGGCTAGCGGGGGCTACACAAGAGACCCAGTACTTC
>few|TRBV29-1|TRBJ2-1|TRBD2
CSANRLAGVNNEQFF
TGCAGCGCCAATAGACTAGCGGGAGTGAACAATGAGCAGTTCTTC
>many|TRBV12-3/TRBV12-4|TRBJ2-7|TRBD2
CASSFGTSGYEQYF
TGTGCCAGCAGTTTTGGGACTAGCGGTTACGAGCAGTACTTC
>few|TRBV5-1|TRBJ2-1|.
CASSSSPDLYNEQFF
TGCGCCAGCAGCTCTAGCCCGGATCTCTACAATGAGCAGTTCTTC
>.|TRBV2|TRBJ2-1|.
CASSTSPNNEQFF
TGTGCCAGCAGCACTAGCCCAAACAATGAGCAGTTCTTC
>.|TRBV10-2|TRBJ2-7|TRBD1
CASRPGQELLGEYF
TGCGCCAGCAGGCCAGGACAGGAACTCCTGGGGGAGTACTTC